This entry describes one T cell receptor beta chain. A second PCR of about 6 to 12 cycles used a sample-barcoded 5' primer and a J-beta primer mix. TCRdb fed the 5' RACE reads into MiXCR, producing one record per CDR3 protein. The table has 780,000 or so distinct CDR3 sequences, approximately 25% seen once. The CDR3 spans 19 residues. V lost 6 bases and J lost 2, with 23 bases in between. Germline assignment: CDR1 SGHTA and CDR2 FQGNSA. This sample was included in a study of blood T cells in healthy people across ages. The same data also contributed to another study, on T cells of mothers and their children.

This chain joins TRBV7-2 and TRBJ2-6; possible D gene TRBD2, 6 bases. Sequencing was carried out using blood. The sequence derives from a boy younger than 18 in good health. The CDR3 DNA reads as TGTGCCAGCAGTTCCCACCGATCGGGCGGAGGGGCTGGGGCCAACGTCCTGACTTTC. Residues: CASSSHRSGGGAGANVLTF. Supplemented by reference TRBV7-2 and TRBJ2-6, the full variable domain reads GAGVSQSPSNKVTEKGKDVELRCDPISGHTALYWYRQSLGQGLEFLIYFQGNSAPDKSGLPSDRFSAERTGGSVSTLTIQRTQQEDSAVYLCASSSHRSGGGAGANVLTFGAGSRLTVL.